This T cell receptor beta chain was captured in a study of PD-L1 blockade in urothelial cancer. At the level of the study: Atezolizumab was started by patients in about 2014 at 1,200 mg intravenously every 3 weeks. Investigators checked blood 3 weeks (second dose) and 6 weeks after treatment start. Males with bladder-origin urothelial cancer constituted about nine tenths of the roughly 29 patients.

Study results and caveats: Where pretreatment blood TCR clonality fell below the median, better survival was predicted.

With V trimmed by 2 bases and J by 5 bases, 3 bases remained unmatched. The CDR3 runs 13 residues. In germline, CDR1 is SGHRS, CDR2 YFSETQ. The assay was immunoSEQ multiplex PCR, and TCRdb's table has in-frame clones only and misses some. The data show 75,000 to 95,000 clones, with 90% seen just once and roughly 9.4% held by the top ten. Details on this clone: Its antigen is currently unknown.

The genes are TRBV5-1 and TRBJ2-5, with 7 bases fitting TRBD2. The sequenced sample was PBMCs, obtained around atezolizumab (anti-PD-L1) treatment. The sequence derives from a man aged 55 to 70 with urothelial cancer. CDR3 sequence reads: CASSFGSGETQYF. The CDR3 coding sequence is TGCGCCAGCAGCTTTGGTAGCGGGGAGACCCAGTACTTC.